These 9 T cell receptor beta chains came from one sample sequenced in a study of blood T cell repertoires in COVID-19. Using immunoSEQ multiplex PCR, the repertoire was profiled, and TCRdb retains in-frame clones only, with some absent. The top ten clones hold about 3.5% of a sample with 250,000 to 300,000 clones, over 70% of them seen once. Sequencing was done on a sample of peripheral blood. Source of these receptors: a woman older than 75 with acute or convalescent COVID-19.

This clone has just one count. The gene calls are TRBV5-1 and TRBJ2-1; TRBD2 matches at 10 bases. The V and J ends lost 4 bases and 2 bases, in that order; junction bases with no gene match: 9. This CDR3 region has 17 residues. Germline V gene lookup returns CDR1 SGHRS and CDR2 YFSETQ. This chain's CDR3 is CASSLLAGVGTYNEQFF. Written as DNA, the CDR3 is TGCGCCAGCAGCCTCCTAGCGGGAGTAGGGACCTACAATGAGCAGTTCTTC.

CDR3 sequence (DNA): TGTGCCAGCAGCTTACCGGGACAGGGATACTACAATGAGCAGTTCTTC. The encoded protein is CASSLPGQGYYNEQFF. The J gene is TRBJ2-1, the V gene TRBV7-2; 9 positions match TRBD1. Germline trimming cut 2 bases from V and 3 bases from J; bases unmatched to any gene: 5. The CDR3 length is 16 residues. Looked up from germline, CDR1 is SGHTA and CDR2 is FQGNSA.

This clone was seen a single time. The same CDR3 also results from other DNA sequences found in this sample. The V gene is TRBV6-6, the J gene TRBJ2-1; 7 bases agree with TRBD2. Germline loops: CDR1 MNHNY, CDR2 SVGAGI (reference sequence). The ends lost 7 bases at V and 4 bases at J; junction bases unmatched: 7. The CDR3 sequence is 14 residues long. DNA of the CDR3: TGTGCCAGCAAGGCGGGAGAGTCTTACAATGAGCAGTTCTTC. Its translation is CASKAGESYNEQFF.

The chain links TRBV6-5 to TRBJ2-5, with 7 bases matching TRBD1. The CDR3 contains 16 residues. Germline CDR1 MNHEY, CDR2 SVGAGI. The V segment lost 0 bases and the J segment 2 bases; nucleotides outside the gene matches: 6. The CDR3 DNA follows: TGTGCCAGCAGTTACTCCTTGGGCAGGGGGCAAGAGACCCAGTACTTC. Translated: CASSYSLGRGQETQYF.

This chain links TRBV5-1 with TRBJ1-2; the match to TRBD1 covers 8 bases. The CDR3 sequence is 15 residues long. With 4 bases clipped from V and 3 bases from J, the junction kept 8 bases outside the gene matches. CDR1 and CDR2 (germline): SGHRS, YFSETQ. The CDR3 protein is CASSTGQGGDYGYTF. Written as DNA, the CDR3 is TGCGCCAGCAGCACCGGACAGGGCGGGGACTATGGCTACACCTTC.

The rearrangement uses TRBV19 and TRBJ1-2; D remains ambiguous. With 3 bases removed from V and 4 bases from J, the gap between germline ends came to 15 bases. The length of the CDR3 is 15 residues. Germline-derived CDR1 and CDR2 are LNHDA and SQIVND (reference sequence). The CDR3 bases are TGTGCCAGTAGTATGCGGTCCGGGGATGCCTATGGCTACACCTTC. It encodes CASSMRSGDAYGYTF.

This chain uses TRBV7-9 with TRBJ1-2, with D hard to call. Trimming pared 4 bases from V and 4 bases from J, leaving 10 bases between. The CDR3 extends over 13 amino acids. Germline CDR1 and CDR2: SEHNR and FQNEAQ (reference sequence). The CDR3 reads CASSYGEGYGYTF. The CDR3 nucleotides read TGTGCCAGCAGCTACGGGGAGGGCTATGGCTACACCTTC. Based on the CDR3 plus reference TRBV7-9 and TRBJ1-2, the full variable domain is DTGVSQNPRHKITKRGQNVTFRCDPISEHNRLYWYRQTLGQGPEFLTYFQNEAQLEKSRLLSDRFSAERPKGSFSTLEIQRTEQGDSAMYLCASSYGEGYGYTFGSGTRLTVV.

This chain joins TRBV20-1 and TRBJ1-2, with D uncertain. This CDR3 is 8 amino acids long. CDR1 and CDR2 (germline): DFQATT, SNEGSKA (reference sequence). Trimming removed 7 bases at V and 6 bases at J, with 3 bases between. CDR3 in amino acids: CSDNGYTF. The CDR3 DNA is TGCAGTGATAATGGCTACACCTTC.

The chain couples TRBV6-5 to TRBJ1-4; D unclear. This CDR3 comprises 15 residues. Germline V gene sequence: CDR1 MNHEY, CDR2 SVGAGI. Trimming took 2 bases from V and 4 from J, leaving 11 bases between them. CDR3 sequence reads: CASSYERVLNEKLFF. CDR3 DNA sequence: TGTGCCAGCAGTTACGAGAGGGTTCTTAATGAAAAACTGTTTTTT.